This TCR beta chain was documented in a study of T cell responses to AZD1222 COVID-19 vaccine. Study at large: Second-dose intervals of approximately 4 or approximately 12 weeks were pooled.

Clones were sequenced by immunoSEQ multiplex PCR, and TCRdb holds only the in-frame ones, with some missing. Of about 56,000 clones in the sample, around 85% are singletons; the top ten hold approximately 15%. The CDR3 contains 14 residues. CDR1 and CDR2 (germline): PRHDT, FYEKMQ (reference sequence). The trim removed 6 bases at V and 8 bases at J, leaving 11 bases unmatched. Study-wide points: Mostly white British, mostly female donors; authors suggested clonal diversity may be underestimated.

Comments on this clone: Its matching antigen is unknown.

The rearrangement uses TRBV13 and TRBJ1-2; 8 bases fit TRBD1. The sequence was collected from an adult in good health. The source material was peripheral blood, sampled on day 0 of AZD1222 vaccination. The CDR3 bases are TGTGCCAGCAGATCGGGACAGGACCTTCGAGGCTACACCTTC. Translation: CASRSGQDLRGYTF.